These 15 T cell receptor beta chains were sequenced from one sample in a study of blood T cell repertoires in COVID-19. Only in-frame clones appear in the TCRdb table, and some are missing; sequencing was by immunoSEQ multiplex PCR. The table lists a few hundred thousand clones, roughly 90% of them singletons. The specimen sequenced was PBMCs or T cells enriched from blood (not recorded which). The receptor set was obtained from a woman in her twenties or thirties who had recovered from COVID-19.

V gene TRBV10-3 combines with J gene TRBJ2-3; 12 bases agree with TRBD2. With V trimmed by 3 bases and J by 3 bases, 7 bases remained unmatched. The CDR3 covers 17 residues. Germline values: CDR1 ENHRY, CDR2 SYGVKD. CDR3 coding DNA: TGTGCCATCAGTGATTCGGCTAGCGGGGGGGCGACAGATACGCAGTATTTT. Translated, it gives CAISDSASGGATDTQYF.

The V call is TRBV2, the J call TRBJ2-7; 8 bases match TRBD1. V trimming: 4 bases; J trimming: 7 bases; junction bases outside the gene matches: 9. The CDR3 sequence is 14 residues long. Germline V gives CDR1 SNHLY, CDR2 FYNNEI. The DNA for the CDR3 is TGTGCCAGCAGTGGGGACAGGTCCTCTTGGGAGCAGTACTTC. It translates to CASSGDRSSWEQYF.

The V gene is TRBV5-5, the J gene TRBJ1-1, with 7 bases that match TRBD1. J lost 0 bases, V lost 2 bases, and 1 base had no gene match. The length of the CDR3 is 14 residues. CDR1 is SGHKS and CDR2 is YYEKEE in the germline V gene (reference sequence). In nucleotides, the CDR3 is TGTGCCAGCAGCTTACAGGGGATGAACACTGAAGCTTTCTTT. Amino acid sequence: CASSLQGMNTEAFF.

The CDR3 loop is CASSHQRERQETQYF. Here the CDR3 DNA reads TGTGCCAGCAGCCACCAACGGGAACGACAAGAGACCCAGTACTTC. The genes are TRBV14 and TRBJ2-5; tentatively, D is TRBD2 (5 bases). The CDR3 runs to 15 residues. The germline V and J ends were trimmed by 3 bases and 2 bases, with 13 bases remaining between them. Germline CDR1 reads SGHDN; CDR2 reads FVKESK.

The chain couples TRBV5-1 to TRBJ2-1; D remains unclear. Trimming pared 0 bases from V and 6 bases from J, leaving 4 bases between. There are 12 residues in the CDR3. Germline V gene data show CDR1 as SGHRS and CDR2 as YFSETQ. The CDR3 protein is CASSLVLNEQFF. CDR3 in DNA: TGCGCCAGCAGCTTGGTCCTCAATGAGCAGTTCTTC. Together with reference TRBV5-1 and TRBJ2-1, the CDR3 gives the full variable domain: KAGVTQTPRYLIKTRGQQVTLSCSPISGHRSVSWYQQTPGQGLQFLFEYFSETQRNKGNFPGRFSGRQFSNSRSEMNVSTLELGDSALYLCASSLVLNEQFFGPGTRLTVL.

The chain couples TRBV28 to TRBJ1-1; no reliable D call. The germline gives CDR1 MDHEN, CDR2 SYDVKM. CDR3 length: 13 amino acids. Trimming left V 6 bases short and J 4 bases short, with 12 bases between. CDR3 region: CASRNEEITEAFF. The CDR3 coding sequence is TGTGCCAGCAGAAATGAAGAGATCACTGAAGCTTTCTTT.

This clone appeared a single time. This rearrangement joins TRBV7-2 to TRBJ1-5, with a tentative D call TRBD1 (5 bases). The V end was cut by 4 bases, the J end by 5 bases, with 15 bases between. The CDR3 loop spans 15 amino acids. The germline V gene encodes CDR1 SGHTA and CDR2 FQGNSA. The CDR3 sequence: CASSSRPGGDQPQHF. In DNA form, the CDR3 reads TGTGCCAGCAGCTCGCGCCCGGGAGGGGATCAGCCCCAGCATTTT.

The chain links TRBV29-1 to TRBJ2-1; tentatively, D is TRBD2 (6 bases). V was pared by 5 bases and J by 5 bases, with 16 bases between. This CDR3 has 14 amino acids. Germline CDR1 and CDR2: SQVTM and ANQGSEA. CDR3 protein: CSVSRSTRNNEQFF. In DNA, the CDR3 is TGCAGCGTTAGTAGATCGACTAGGAACAATGAGCAGTTCTTC.

The J gene is TRBJ2-1, the V gene TRBV5-6, with TRBD2 identical over 8 bases. In germline, CDR1 is SGHDT, CDR2 YYEEEE. The CDR3 is 15 residues long. Unmatched junction bases numbered 12, after V lost 4 bases and J lost 9 bases. CDR3 DNA: TGTGCCAGCAGCCCCCCGGACGGGGGGGCCATTGAGCAGTTCTTC. Translation: CASSPPDGGAIEQFF.

J is TRBJ1-4 and V is TRBV11-2, with TRBD1 matching over 7 bases. Trimming removed 5 bases from V and 0 bases from J; junction bases left unmatched: 9. Germline-derived CDR1 and CDR2 are SGHAT and FQNNGV. This CDR3 is built from 17 residues. CDR3 sequence reads: CASSPGDRPTTNEKLFF. As DNA, the CDR3 is TGTGCCAGCAGCCCTGGGGACAGACCCACAACTAATGAAAAACTGTTTTTT.

This chain uses TRBV28 with TRBJ2-3; D gene unclear. Trimming left V 7 bases short and J 1 base short, with 15 bases between. The CDR3 sequence is 15 residues long. CDR1 is MDHEN and CDR2 is SYDVKM in the germline V gene. Here the CDR3 DNA reads TGTGCCAGCATCCCGCTCCCCCCAGGCACAGATACGCAGTATTTT. Translation gives CASIPLPPGTDTQYF.

The chain carries TRBV5-1 and TRBJ2-7; TRBD1 matches at 8 bases. Unmatched junction bases numbered 5, after V lost 3 bases and J lost 3 bases. This CDR3 spans 14 amino acids. CDR1 and CDR2 from the germline V gene are SGHRS and YFSETQ. CDR3 residues: CASSWRQGSYEQYF. CDR3 sequence (DNA): TGCGCCAGCAGCTGGAGACAGGGGAGCTACGAGCAGTACTTC.

This rearrangement joins TRBV7-9 to TRBJ2-3; no clear D gene. This CDR3 spans 16 amino acids. Trimming left V 5 bases short and J 5 bases short, with 20 bases between. Looked up from germline, CDR1 is SEHNR and CDR2 is FQNEAQ (reference sequence). The CDR3 sequence is CASSPGRVAIRDTQYF. The CDR3 coding sequence is TGTGCCAGCAGCCCGGGTCGGGTAGCCATAAGAGATACGCAGTATTTT.

The gene calls are TRBV7-2 and TRBJ1-5, with D possibly TRBD1 on 5 matching bases. Per germline, CDR1 SGHTA and CDR2 FQGNSA. Trimming left V 1 base short and J 2 bases short, with 18 bases between. The CDR3 extends over 18 amino acids. CDR3 loop: CASSLVLAGTGGNQPQHF. The CDR3 coding sequence is TGTGCCAGCAGCTTAGTCCTAGCAGGGACGGGGGGCAATCAGCCCCAGCATTTT. Full variable domain (rest looked up from reference TRBV7-2 and TRBJ1-5): GAGVSQSPSNKVTEKGKDVELRCDPISGHTALYWYRQSLGQGLEFLIYFQGNSAPDKSGLPSDRFSAERTGGSVSTLTIQRTQQEDSAVYLCASSLVLAGTGGNQPQHFGDGTRLSIL.

This chain joins TRBV5-6 and TRBJ1-2; 9 nucleotides line up with TRBD1. The CDR3 loop spans 15 amino acids. CDR1 SGHDT and CDR2 YYEEEE come from the germline V gene. V was clipped by 0 bases and J by 2 bases; unmatched bases: 2. The CDR3 reads CASSLGGTGNYGYTF. CDR3 bases: TGTGCCAGCAGCTTGGGCGGGACAGGGAACTATGGCTACACCTTC.